Below are 7 T cell receptor beta chains sequenced from a single sample in a study of blood T cell repertoires in COVID-19. TCRdb's copy holds only in-frame clones and misses some; the assay was immunoSEQ multiplex PCR. The repertoire holds tens of thousands of clones, with about 86% as singletons. Sequenced input: peripheral blood. These receptors were collected from a man of 80 years or more with active or convalescent COVID-19.

This chain connects TRBV9 to TRBJ2-3; maybe TRBD2 (6 bases). The CDR3 runs 16 residues. The germline V gene has CDR1 SGDLS and CDR2 YYNGEE. V was pared by 4 bases and J by 0 bases, with 15 bases between. The CDR3 DNA follows: TGTGCCAGCAGCCCCTACCTGCGGGGTAGCACAGATACGCAGTATTTT. Protein product: CASSPYLRGSTDTQYF. Drawing the rest from reference TRBV9 and TRBJ2-3, the complete variable domain is DSGVTQTPKHLITATGQRVTLRCSPRSGDLSVYWYQQSLDQGLQFLIQYYNGEERAKGNILERFSAQQFPDLHSELNLSSLELGDSALYFCASSPYLRGSTDTQYFGPGTRLTVL.

The table lists this clone with a count of one. The chain uses TRBV5-1 and TRBJ2-3; 9 nucleotides match TRBD1. Germline V CDR1 and CDR2: SGHRS, YFSETQ. CDR3 length: 15 amino acids. With 1 base clipped from V and 4 bases from J, the junction kept 4 bases outside the gene matches. CDR3 amino acids: CASSLTGDRADTQYF. CDR3 DNA sequence: TGCGCCAGCAGCTTGACAGGGGACAGGGCAGATACGCAGTATTTT.

The J gene is TRBJ1-2, the V gene TRBV3-1 (or the pseudogene TRBV3-2); D gene unclear. Trimming left V 4 bases short and J 6 bases short, with 12 bases between. The germline gives CDR1 LGHDT, CDR2 YNNKEL (reference sequence). This CDR3 comprises 13 residues. For the CDR3, the DNA is TGTGCCAGCAGCCTCGGCGGTGAGAATGGCTACACCTTC. Protein sequence: CASSLGGENGYTF.

The chain carries TRBV5-1 and TRBJ1-1; D not certain. Germline V gene sequence: CDR1 SGHRS, CDR2 YFSETQ. Deletions cut 4 bases from V and 0 bases from J, with 13 bases between. This CDR3 spans 15 amino acids. CDR3 in amino acids: CASSPQLVMNTEAFF. Written as DNA, the CDR3 is TGCGCCAGCAGCCCCCAACTAGTCATGAACACTGAAGCTTTCTTT.

This clone was counted only a few times. The gene calls are TRBV7-9 and TRBJ1-2; 8 bases line up with TRBD1. The CDR3 has 14 residues. The V gene end was trimmed by 0 bases and the J gene end by 8 bases; junction bases not matched to a gene: 5. The germline V gene encodes CDR1 SEHNR and CDR2 FQNEAQ (reference sequence). Here the CDR3 reads CASSLALDRGGYTF. CDR3 in DNA: TGTGCCAGCAGCTTAGCCCTAGACAGGGGCGGCTACACCTTC. Full variable domain (missing parts from reference TRBV7-9 and TRBJ1-2): DTGVSQNPRHKITKRGQNVTFRCDPISEHNRLYWYRQTLGQGPEFLTYFQNEAQLEKSRLLSDRFSAERPKGSFSTLEIQRTEQGDSAMYLCASSLALDRGGYTFGSGTRLTVV.

V is TRBV12-3 or TRBV12-4 and J is TRBJ1-1; D is ambiguous. The CDR3 spans 12 residues. V was cut by 1 base and J by 4 bases, with 4 bases left in between. The CDR3 region has the DNA TGTGCCAGCAGTTTAGTCGGCACTGAAGCTTTCTTT. Its translation is CASSLVGTEAFF.

This clone was found once. This chain uses TRBV2 with TRBJ1-2; D uncertain. Trimming left V 2 bases short and J 14 bases short, with 12 bases between. Germline values: CDR1 SNHLY, CDR2 FYNNEI. This CDR3 is 11 amino acids long. CDR3 residues: CASSEWSGETF. The CDR3 nucleotides read TGTGCCAGCAGTGAATGGTCCGGGGAAACCTTC.